Following are 12 T cell receptor beta chains from one sample sequenced in a study of Ad26.COV2.S vaccination and SARS-CoV-2 variants (dated by TCRdb to the early 2020s). The sample's treatment or condition label is to be understood as: over 15 received Ad26.COV2.S at low or high dose, single or two shots; about 5 received placebo; per-sample allocation not given. Repertoires of vaccine and placebo recipients were sequenced from samples taken on day 63 after the first injection. Library preparation employed the immunoSEQ multiplex PCR assay. Here the immuneACCESS table is served through TCRdb, limited to in-frame sequences with V and J called. Missing clones are a known gap in these copies; in checked studies unresolved V genes cover under half, and the rest lacks a known reason. The sample contains about 350,000 clones, about 89% of them found a single time. Approximately 5% of the sample is taken by the ten largest.

This material consisted of peripheral blood, taken in a trial of Ad26.COV2.S vaccine versus placebo. These receptors were collected from a person aged 18-65 years who received the Ad26.COV2.S COVID-19 vaccine or a placebo.

The chain employs TRBV5-1 and TRBJ2-7, with D maybe TRBD1 (6 bases). The CDR3 totals 17 residues. CDR1 and CDR2 (germline): SGHRS, YFSETQ. Trimming removed 4 bases at V and 5 bases at J, with 25 bases between. The CDR3 loop is CASSANVQGAGLHEQYF. The CDR3 coding sequence is TGCGCCAGCAGCGCGAACGTACAGGGAGCTGGTCTCCACGAGCAGTACTTC.

The chain joins TRBV23-1 to TRBJ2-7; D is ambiguous. TRBV23-1 is an ORF; its function is uncertain. The CDR3 consists of 15 residues. With 11 bases removed from V and 6 bases from J, the gap between germline ends came to 26 bases. CDR3 nucleotide sequence: TGCGCCGCAAGTTCTGGGCCCAACCTAGAGAGCGAGCAGTACTTC. Protein sequence: CAASSGPNLESEQYF.

The chain uses TRBV4-3 and TRBJ2-1; 12 nucleotides agree with TRBD2. Germline assignment: CDR1 LGHNA and CDR2 YSLEER. The CDR3 spans 13 residues. V was pared by 0 bases and J by 15 bases, with 3 bases of the junction left unmatched. The CDR3 here is CASSQDRLAGVFF. CDR3 DNA sequence: TGCGCCAGCAGCCAAGATAGACTAGCGGGGGTGTTCTTC.

The chain carries TRBV4-2 and TRBJ2-7, with 7 bases fitting TRBD1. This CDR3 is 14 amino acids long. Unmatched junction bases numbered 5, after V lost 1 base and J lost 5 bases. Germline values: CDR1 LGHNA, CDR2 YNFKEQ. DNA of the CDR3: TGTGCCAGCAGCCAAGCCGACAGGGACCACGAGCAGTACTTC. It codes for CASSQADRDHEQYF.

This chain uses TRBV9 with TRBJ2-5; D is perhaps TRBD1 (5 bases). This CDR3 is 15 amino acids long. Germline V gene lookup returns CDR1 SGDLS and CDR2 YYNGEE. The V and J ends lost 3 bases and 4 bases respectively, with 16 bases between them. The CDR3: CASSENQGRRETQYF. The CDR3 DNA is TGTGCCAGCAGCGAGAACCAGGGAAGGAGAGAGACCCAGTACTTC.

This clone was found once. The J gene is TRBJ1-1, the V gene TRBV4-2, with D unresolved. This CDR3 is built from 15 residues. Trimming removed 0 bases at V and 1 base at J, with 9 bases between. Germline V gene data show CDR1 as LGHNA and CDR2 as YNFKEQ. The CDR3 loop is CASSQEGSRNTEAFF. The CDR3 coding sequence is TGTGCCAGCAGCCAAGAAGGCAGTAGGAACACTGAAGCTTTCTTT.

The genes are TRBV28 and TRBJ2-1; D is ambiguous. The CDR3 is 10 amino acids. With 4 bases removed from V and 8 bases from J, the gap between germline ends came to 3 bases. In germline, CDR1 is MDHEN, CDR2 SYDVKM. CDR3 protein: CASSSYEQFF. Here the CDR3 DNA reads TGTGCCAGCAGTTCCTATGAGCAGTTCTTC. Supplemented by reference TRBV28 and TRBJ2-1, the full variable domain reads DVKVTQSSRYLVKRTGEKVFLECVQDMDHENMFWYRQDPGLGLRLIYFSYDVKMKEKGDIPEGYSVSREKKERFSLILESASTNQTSMYLCASSSYEQFFGPGTRLTVL.

This clone was seen only a few times. The V and J genes are TRBV28 and TRBJ1-5; D is uncertain. Trimming removed 2 bases at V and 0 bases at J, with 5 bases between. The germline CDR1 and CDR2 sequences are MDHEN and SYDVKM. The CDR3 covers 14 residues. The CDR3 nucleotides read TGTGCCAGCAGTTTAGCGGGTAGCAATCAGCCCCAGCATTTT. Its protein is CASSLAGSNQPQHF. Full variable domain (remainder filled in from reference TRBV28 and TRBJ1-5): DVKVTQSSRYLVKRTGEKVFLECVQDMDHENMFWYRQDPGLGLRLIYFSYDVKMKEKGDIPEGYSVSREKKERFSLILESASTNQTSMYLCASSLAGSNQPQHFGDGTRLSIL.

This clone has more than one count but fewer than ten. The V and J genes are TRBV6-5 and TRBJ2-2; D uncertain. CDR3 length equals 15 residues. With 6 bases removed from V and 0 bases from J, the gap between germline ends came to 11 bases. The germline CDR1 and CDR2 sequences are MNHEY and SVGAGI. The CDR3 sequence: CASSHGRSNTGELFF. The CDR3 region has the DNA TGTGCCAGCAGCCACGGGCGGTCGAACACCGGGGAGCTGTTTTTT.

The chain joins TRBV5-1 to TRBJ2-1, with TRBD2 identical over 13 bases. Germline loops: CDR1 SGHRS, CDR2 YFSETQ. This CDR3 contains 15 residues. The junction had 6 bases not matched to a gene; V was cut back by 4 bases and J by 8 bases. The CDR3 DNA reads TGCGCCAGCAGCATCACTAGCGGGAGGGCCCATGAGCAGTTCTTC. It yields the protein CASSITSGRAHEQFF.

This chain connects TRBV4-1 to TRBJ1-4, with D unresolved. The V and J ends lost 1 base and 8 bases respectively, with 14 bases between them. The length of the CDR3 is 15 residues. Germline V lookup: CDR1 MGHRA, CDR2 YSYEKL. The CDR3 reads CASSQGGQLGEKLFF. In DNA, the CDR3 is TGCGCCAGCAGCCAAGGCGGGCAGTTAGGGGAAAAACTGTTTTTT.

This sequence joins TRBV23-1 and TRBJ2-1; 7 bases line up with TRBD2. TRBV23-1 is designated an ORF whose function remains uncertain. V dropped 0 bases and J dropped 0; count of bases not matched to a gene: 2. The CDR3 runs 16 residues. The CDR3 protein is CASSQSSGTSYNEQFF. DNA for the CDR3: TGCGCCAGCAGTCAATCAAGCGGGACCTCCTACAATGAGCAGTTCTTC.